These 8 T cell receptor beta chains originate from one sample sequenced in a study of cytomegalovirus exposure and HLA in healthy donors (dated by TCRdb to 2016 to 2017). The receptor library was made with the immunoSEQ multiplex PCR assay. A mixture of 60 forward primers for TCR Vbeta segments and 13 reverse primers for TCR Jbeta segments was used in the multiplex PCR. This is the immuneACCESS table as TCRdb keeps it, with only in-frame sequences that have V and J called. A part of the clones is gone; compared with another copy, unresolved V genes explain less than half, and the rest is unexplained. This sample has about 140,000 clones in its table, and 80% of those were observed once. The ten largest clonotypes hold 13% to 15% of the sample. The material sequenced was PBMCs. These receptors were collected from a middle-aged woman in good health and CMV-seronegative.

The chain employs TRBV5-4 and TRBJ2-7; a possible D gene is TRBD2 (5 bases). The germline V and J ends were trimmed by 4 bases and 3 bases, with 11 bases remaining between them. Germline V gene data show CDR1 as SGHNT and CDR2 as YYREEE (reference sequence). This CDR3 is built from 13 residues. CDR3 nucleotide sequence: TGTGCCAGCAGCCCGAGCCGGGGCTACGAGCAGTACTTC. It translates to CASSPSRGYEQYF.

The rearrangement uses TRBV7-9 and TRBJ2-1, with TRBD2 matching over 10 bases. The CDR3 loop spans 15 amino acids. V shed 5 bases and J 12 bases; nucleotides not matched to a gene: 13. Germline CDR1 and CDR2: SEHNR and FQNEAQ (reference sequence). The CDR3 is CASSESGRASLRQFF. In nucleotides, the CDR3 is TGTGCCAGCAGCGAAAGCGGGAGGGCCTCACTGCGGCAGTTCTTC.

The chain carries TRBV28 and TRBJ2-3; 9 bases agree with TRBD2. Germline lookup yields CDR1 MDHEN and CDR2 SYDVKM. The V segment lost 3 bases and the J segment 5 bases; nucleotides outside the gene matches: 12. This CDR3 is built from 17 residues. CDR3 bases: TGTGCCAGCAGTTTCACAACGTTAGCGGGGGCGGGAGATACGCAGTATTTT. This encodes CASSFTTLAGAGDTQYF. The whole variable domain, remainder taken from reference TRBV28 and TRBJ2-3, is DVKVTQSSRYLVKRTGEKVFLECVQDMDHENMFWYRQDPGLGLRLIYFSYDVKMKEKGDIPEGYSVSREKKERFSLILESASTNQTSMYLCASSFTTLAGAGDTQYFGPGTRLTVL.

This clone showed up just once. The chain couples TRBV28 to TRBJ2-3; tentatively, D is TRBD1 (6 bases). Germline lookup yields CDR1 MDHEN and CDR2 SYDVKM. V was pared by 8 bases and J by 8 bases, with 20 bases between. This CDR3 spans 14 amino acids. The CDR3 bases are TGTGCCAGCGGGACACTAGAGCGGACTGGTACGCAGTATTTT. Translated, it gives CASGTLERTGTQYF.

This chain connects TRBV28 to TRBJ1-2; no clear D. Germline assignment: CDR1 MDHEN and CDR2 SYDVKM. V was pared by 6 bases and J by 5 bases, with 16 bases between. The length of the CDR3 is 14 residues. This CDR3 reads CASRTPGASYGYTF. The CDR3 coding sequence is TGTGCCAGCAGAACCCCCGGAGCTTCTTATGGCTACACCTTC.

This chain connects TRBV25-1 to TRBJ2-1; tentatively, D is TRBD1 (5 bases). Germline CDR1 and CDR2: MGHDK and SYGVNS. The CDR3 is 12 amino acids. V was pared by 5 bases and J by 13 bases, with 15 bases between. The CDR3 nucleotides read TGTGCCAGCAGTAGTGGAGTGACAGAACAGTTCTTC. Protein: CASSSGVTEQFF. The variable domain in full, with the rest retrieved from reference TRBV25-1 and TRBJ2-1, is EADIYQTPRYLVIGTGKKITLECSQTMGHDKMYWYQQDPGMELHLIHYSYGVNSTEKGDLSSESTVSRIRTEHFPLTLESARPSHTSQYLCASSSGVTEQFFGPGTRLTVL.

J is TRBJ1-1 and V is TRBV4-1; D gene ambiguous. The V gene lost 1 base and the J gene lost 1 base, with 10 bases spanning the gap. The CDR3 contains 15 residues. Germline values: CDR1 MGHRA, CDR2 YSYEKL. The CDR3 DNA is TGCGCCAGCAGCCAAGTCACGGAGGGGAACACTGAAGCTTTCTTT. This translates into CASSQVTEGNTEAFF.

The J gene is TRBJ2-7, the V gene TRBV6-4, with 10 bases identical to TRBD1. Germline trimming cut 7 bases from V and 2 bases from J; bases unmatched to any gene: 5. Germline loops: CDR1 MRHNA, CDR2 SNTAGT. The CDR3 contains 14 residues. The CDR3 is CASTPGQGAYEQYF. The CDR3 DNA follows: TGTGCCAGCACCCCCGGACAGGGGGCCTACGAGCAGTACTTC.